The 23 T cell receptor beta chains below all came from one sample that was sequenced in a study of T-cell reconstitution after alpha-beta-depleted transplantation in children. Preparation of the TCRbeta library involved a method that used unique molecular identifiers. TCRdb called the PCR reads again in MiXCR, with one record for every CDR3 protein. Of a few hundred thousand distinct CDR3 sequences in the sample, 25% to 30% are singletons; the top ten hold under 45%. This sample comprised PBMCs, obtained before TCRalphabeta/CD19-depleted stem cell transplant. These receptors were obtained from a boy under two years old with Wiskott-Aldrich syndrome, due to receive a stem cell transplant.

V gene TRBV5-1 combines with J gene TRBJ2-7, with D possibly TRBD2 on 6 matching bases. Per the germline V gene, CDR1 is SGHRS and CDR2 is YFSETQ. Trimming took 1 base from V and 2 from J, leaving 10 bases between them. The CDR3 loop spans 14 amino acids. Here the CDR3 reads CASSLNGSPYEQYF. The CDR3 nucleotides read TGCGCCAGCAGCTTGAACGGGAGCCCCTACGAGCAGTACTTC. The full variable domain, rest sourced from reference TRBV5-1 and TRBJ2-7, is KAGVTQTPRYLIKTRGQQVTLSCSPISGHRSVSWYQQTPGQGLQFLFEYFSETQRNKGNFPGRFSGRQFSNSRSEMNVSTLELGDSALYLCASSLNGSPYEQYFGPGTRLTVT.

The chain links TRBV5-1 to TRBJ2-5, with unresolved D. This CDR3 region has 13 residues. Germline CDR1 and CDR2: SGHRS and YFSETQ. V lost 1 base and J 2 bases, leaving 6 bases between the germline ends. In DNA, the CDR3 is TGCGCCAGCAGCTTGTGGAGACAAGAGACCCAGTACTTC. It is translated as CASSLWRQETQYF.

This clonotype has only a few counts. The chain joins TRBV12-3 or TRBV12-4 to TRBJ2-1, with D tentatively TRBD2 (5 bases). The length of the CDR3 is 15 residues. The V gene lost 0 bases and the J gene lost 3 bases, with 9 bases spanning the gap. CDR3 protein: CASSLAGDFYNEQFF. Here the CDR3 DNA reads TGTGCCAGCAGTTTAGCGGGAGATTTCTACAATGAGCAGTTCTTC.

This clonotype appeared once. The V gene is TRBV7-2, the J gene TRBJ2-7; no clear D. V gave up 5 bases and J gave up 9 bases, with 17 bases separating them. The length of the CDR3 is 13 residues. Germline V CDR1 and CDR2: SGHTA, FQGNSA. The CDR3 bases are TGTGCCAGCAGCACCCGGCCCAGATTAGGGCAGTACTTC. Translating it yields CASSTRPRLGQYF. The variable domain in full, with the rest retrieved from reference TRBV7-2 and TRBJ2-7, is GAGVSQSPSNKVTEKGKDVELRCDPISGHTALYWYRQSLGQGLEFLIYFQGNSAPDKSGLPSDRFSAERTGGSVSTLTIQRTQQEDSAVYLCASSTRPRLGQYFGPGTRLTVT.

The rearrangement uses TRBV5-1 and TRBJ2-7; D is unclear. Germline V gives CDR1 SGHRS, CDR2 YFSETQ. CDR3 length: 15 amino acids. Trimming took 5 bases from V and 0 from J, leaving 15 bases between them. CDR3 protein: CASRPNNRPSYEQYF. Written as DNA, the CDR3 is TGCGCCAGCAGACCGAACAACCGCCCCTCCTACGAGCAGTACTTC. Combining the CDR3 with reference TRBV5-1 and TRBJ2-7 gives the whole variable domain KAGVTQTPRYLIKTRGQQVTLSCSPISGHRSVSWYQQTPGQGLQFLFEYFSETQRNKGNFPGRFSGRQFSNSRSEMNVSTLELGDSALYLCASRPNNRPSYEQYFGPGTRLTVT.

This clonotype turned up a few times. The chain is built from TRBV6-1 and TRBJ1-6; a possible D gene is TRBD1 (6 bases). V was trimmed by 8 bases and J by 1 base, leaving 9 bases between them. Per the germline V gene, CDR1 is MNHNS and CDR2 is SASEGT. The CDR3 is made up of 14 amino acids. The CDR3 protein is CASWGQSYNSPLHF. The DNA of the CDR3 is TGTGCCAGCTGGGGGCAGTCCTATAATTCACCCCTCCACTTT.

The gene calls are TRBV20-1 and TRBJ1-1; TRBD1 might be the D (6 bases). Per germline, CDR1 DFQATT and CDR2 SNEGSKA (reference sequence). CDR3 size: 17 residues. V was cut by 3 bases and J by 1 base, with 21 bases left in between. CDR3 residues: CSARDVKRGGTNTEAFF. CDR3 DNA: TGCAGTGCTAGGGACGTCAAAAGGGGGGGCACGAACACTGAAGCTTTCTTT.

This clonotype was detected only a few times. The chain couples TRBV7-9 to TRBJ2-2; no definite D call. The V end was cut by 5 bases, the J end by 2 bases, with 9 bases between. CDR3 length equals 14 residues. CDR1 and CDR2 (germline): SEHNR, FQNEAQ (reference sequence). The CDR3 loop is CASSRERNTGELFF. CDR3 in DNA: TGTGCCAGCAGCCGAGAGAGAAACACCGGGGAGCTGTTTTTT.

To note about this clonotype: A read error is possible here, since a much larger clone lies one base away. V is TRBV5-1 and J is TRBJ2-1; D is unresolved. Trimming pared 4 bases from V and 9 bases from J, leaving 17 bases between. CDR1 is SGHRS and CDR2 is YFSETQ in the germline V gene. The CDR3 sequence is 14 residues long. The CDR3 nucleotides are TGCGCCAGCAGCCCATCAGACGTTTTCACTGAGCAGTTCTTC. Its translation: CASSPSDVFTEQFF.

The chain joins TRBV10-3 to TRBJ2-1; D perhaps matches TRBD2 (7 bases). The germline gives CDR1 ENHRY, CDR2 SYGVKD. V lost 11 bases, J lost 0 bases, and 20 bases lay in between. This CDR3 contains 16 residues. Written as DNA, the CDR3 is TGTGCCTCCGGGGGGCGGAATTCCGGCTCCTACAATGAGCAGTTCTTC. Translated, it gives CASGGRNSGSYNEQFF.

This rearrangement joins TRBV5-1 to TRBJ2-1; 10 nucleotides match TRBD2. Germline V gene data show CDR1 as SGHRS and CDR2 as YFSETQ. With V trimmed by 2 bases and J by 4 bases, 6 bases remained unmatched. The CDR3 runs to 16 residues. CDR3 nucleotide sequence: TGCGCCAGCAGCTTATATGGGACTAGCGTATACAATGAGCAGTTCTTC. Translated: CASSLYGTSVYNEQFF. Full variable domain (missing parts from reference TRBV5-1 and TRBJ2-1): KAGVTQTPRYLIKTRGQQVTLSCSPISGHRSVSWYQQTPGQGLQFLFEYFSETQRNKGNFPGRFSGRQFSNSRSEMNVSTLELGDSALYLCASSLYGTSVYNEQFFGPGTRLTVL.

The chain has TRBV12-3 or TRBV12-4 and TRBJ2-2, with 9 positions matching TRBD1. V shed 7 bases and J 5 bases; nucleotides not matched to a gene: 5. CDR3 length: 14 residues. The CDR3: CASNHRGPTGELFF. CDR3 sequence (DNA): TGTGCCAGCAACCACAGGGGGCCGACCGGGGAGCTGTTTTTT.

This clonotype was counted only a few times. This chain joins TRBV6-5 and TRBJ1-1; D is ambiguous. The CDR3 has 14 amino acids. Per germline, CDR1 MNHEY and CDR2 SVGAGI. Trimming stripped 0 bases from V and 3 bases from J, with 8 bases between. The CDR3 spells CASSYSTRDTEAFF. CDR3 sequence (DNA): TGTGCCAGCAGTTACTCGACACGAGACACTGAAGCTTTCTTT.

There are a few counts of this clonotype. The chain employs TRBV20-1 and TRBJ2-5; perhaps TRBD1 as D (5 bases). The CDR3 covers 11 residues. In germline, CDR1 is DFQATT, CDR2 SNEGSKA (reference sequence). Trimming took off 6 bases at V and 3 bases at J, with 8 bases between the two ends. The CDR3 spells CSAATEETQYF. Here the CDR3 DNA reads TGCAGTGCAGCGACAGAAGAGACCCAGTACTTC.

V usage is TRBV20-1 and J usage is TRBJ1-2, with no clear D. The CDR3 covers 12 residues. Trimming took off 1 base at V and 2 bases at J, with 5 bases between the two ends. Germline lookup yields CDR1 DFQATT and CDR2 SNEGSKA (reference sequence). DNA of the CDR3: TGCAGTGCTAGAGTAGGGAACTATGGCTACACCTTC. Encoded protein: CSARVGNYGYTF.

This clonotype was observed a few times. The chain combines TRBV5-5 with TRBJ2-1; a possible D gene is TRBD2 (7 bases). CDR3 length equals 17 residues. V gave up 3 bases and J gave up 2 bases, with 18 bases separating them. The germline gives CDR1 SGHKS, CDR2 YYEKEE (reference sequence). The CDR3 DNA reads TGTGCCAGCAGCTCCCCCATGCGGGGGCTACCCTACAATGAGCAGTTCTTC. Translated: CASSSPMRGLPYNEQFF.

The rearrangement joins TRBV4-2 to TRBJ2-4, with 7 bases identical to TRBD2. The CDR3 totals 16 residues. V was clipped by 1 base and J by 1 base; unmatched bases: 4. Germline-derived CDR1 and CDR2 are LGHNA and YNFKEQ. The CDR3 protein is CASSQGGSGAKNIQYF. For the CDR3, the DNA is TGTGCCAGCAGCCAAGGCGGGAGTGGGGCCAAAAACATTCAGTACTTC.

V and J are TRBV9 and TRBJ2-1; D unresolved. Trimming pared 2 bases from V and 9 bases from J, leaving 6 bases between. CDR3 length equals 11 residues. Germline V gives CDR1 SGDLS, CDR2 YYNGEE. In DNA, the CDR3 is TGTGCCAGCAGCGTTTACGGTGAGCAGTTCTTC. Its translation: CASSVYGEQFF.

This clonotype was observed a handful of times. V gene TRBV5-1 combines with J gene TRBJ2-7, with D perhaps assigned TRBD1 or TRBD2 (5 bases each). Per the germline V gene, CDR1 is SGHRS and CDR2 is YFSETQ. The V end lost 0 bases, the J end lost 6 bases, and 16 bases lay between the germline ends. The CDR3 length is 15 residues. The DNA for the CDR3 is TGCGCCAGCAGCTTGGCGGGACCCGAAGGTTCCGAGCAGTACTTC. Protein: CASSLAGPEGSEQYF.

V gene TRBV7-2 combines with J gene TRBJ2-1, with D tentatively TRBD1 (6 bases). Trimming removed 5 bases at V and 2 bases at J, with 13 bases between. Germline V CDR1 and CDR2: SGHTA, FQGNSA. This CDR3 has 15 residues. The CDR3 spells CASSRVGATYNEQFF. CDR3 bases: TGTGCCAGCAGCCGGGTGGGGGCTACCTACAATGAGCAGTTCTTC.

This clonotype was picked up a small number of times. This sequence joins TRBV6-5 and TRBJ2-5; D ambiguous. Germline V gene lookup returns CDR1 MNHEY and CDR2 SVGAGI. The V gene lost 0 bases and the J gene lost 3 bases, with 5 bases spanning the gap. The length of the CDR3 is 13 residues. CDR3 nucleotides: TGTGCCAGCAGTTACTCATACGAAGAGACCCAGTACTTC. Translating it yields CASSYSYEETQYF.

This clonotype was seen a few times. The rearrangement uses TRBV19 and TRBJ1-2; 9 positions match TRBD1. This CDR3 spans 15 amino acids. Germline CDR1 reads LNHDA; CDR2 reads SQIVND (reference sequence). Unmatched junction bases numbered 7, after V lost 4 bases and J lost 4 bases. The CDR3: CASSSGETGGYGYTF. CDR3 coding DNA: TGTGCCAGTAGTAGCGGAGAGACAGGGGGCTATGGCTACACCTTC.

This clonotype has only a few counts. The gene calls are TRBV20-1 and TRBJ1-2; TRBD1 might be the D (5 bases). The CDR3 is 12 amino acids. From germline, CDR1 is DFQATT and CDR2 SNEGSKA (reference sequence). Trimming took 6 bases from V and 7 from J, leaving 15 bases between them. The CDR3 nucleotides are TGCAGTGCCACAGGACTTTCGGCTGGCTACACCTTC. Protein: CSATGLSAGYTF.